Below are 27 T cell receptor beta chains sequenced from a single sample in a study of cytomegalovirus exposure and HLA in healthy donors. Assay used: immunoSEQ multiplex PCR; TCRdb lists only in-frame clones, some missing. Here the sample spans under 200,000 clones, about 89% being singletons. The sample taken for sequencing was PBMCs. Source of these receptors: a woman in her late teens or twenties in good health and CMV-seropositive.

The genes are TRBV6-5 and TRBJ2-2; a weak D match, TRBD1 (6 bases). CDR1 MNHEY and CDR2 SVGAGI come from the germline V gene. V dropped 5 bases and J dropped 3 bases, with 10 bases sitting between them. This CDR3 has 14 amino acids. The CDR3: CASSIGGDTGELFF. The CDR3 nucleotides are TGTGCCAGCAGTATAGGGGGAGACACCGGGGAGCTGTTTTTT.

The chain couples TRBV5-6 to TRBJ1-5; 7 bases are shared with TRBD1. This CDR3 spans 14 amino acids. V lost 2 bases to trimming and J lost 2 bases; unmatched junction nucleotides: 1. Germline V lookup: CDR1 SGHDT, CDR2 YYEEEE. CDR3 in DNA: TGTGCCAGCAGCTTCGGACAGGGCAATCAGCCCCAGCATTTT. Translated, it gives CASSFGQGNQPQHF. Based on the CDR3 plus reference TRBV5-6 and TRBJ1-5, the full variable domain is DAGVTQSPTHLIKTRGQQVTLRCSPKSGHDTVSWYQQALGQGPQFIFQYYEEEERQRGNFPDRFSGHQFPNYSSELNVNALLLGDSALYLCASSFGQGNQPQHFGDGTRLSIL.

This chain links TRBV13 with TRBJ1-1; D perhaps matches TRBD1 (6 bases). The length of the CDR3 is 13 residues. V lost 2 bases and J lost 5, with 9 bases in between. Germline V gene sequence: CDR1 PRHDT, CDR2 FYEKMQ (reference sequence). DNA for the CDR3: TGTGCCAGCAGCTTACTAACAGGGACTGAAGCTTTCTTT. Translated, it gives CASSLLTGTEAFF.

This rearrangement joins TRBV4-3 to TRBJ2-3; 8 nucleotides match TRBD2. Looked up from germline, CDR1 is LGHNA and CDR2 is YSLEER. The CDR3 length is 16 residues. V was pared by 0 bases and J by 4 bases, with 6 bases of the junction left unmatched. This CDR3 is CASSQDRGGGPDTQYF. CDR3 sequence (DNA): TGCGCCAGCAGCCAAGATCGGGGGGGTGGACCAGATACGCAGTATTTT.

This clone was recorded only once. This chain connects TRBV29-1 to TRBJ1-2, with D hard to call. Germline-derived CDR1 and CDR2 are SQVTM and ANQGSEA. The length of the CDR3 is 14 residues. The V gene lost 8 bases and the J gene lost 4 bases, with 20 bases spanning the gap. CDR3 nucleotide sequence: TGCAGCCCCCCCGTCCTGACTCTTATCTATGGCTACACCTTC. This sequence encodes CSPPVLTLIYGYTF. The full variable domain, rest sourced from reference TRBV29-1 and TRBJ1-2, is SAVISQKPSRDICQRGTSLTIQCQVDSQVTMMFWYRQQPGQSLTLIATANQGSEATYESGFVIDKFPISRPNLTFSTLTVSNMSPEDSSIYLCSPPVLTLIYGYTFGSGTRLTVV.

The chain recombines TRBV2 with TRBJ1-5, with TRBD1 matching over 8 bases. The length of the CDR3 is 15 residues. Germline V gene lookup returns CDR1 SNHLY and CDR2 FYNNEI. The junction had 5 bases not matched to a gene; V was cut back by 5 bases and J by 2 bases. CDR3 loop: CASSSRGLGNQPQHF. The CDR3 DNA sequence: TGTGCCAGCAGTTCCAGGGGGCTTGGCAATCAGCCCCAGCATTTT.

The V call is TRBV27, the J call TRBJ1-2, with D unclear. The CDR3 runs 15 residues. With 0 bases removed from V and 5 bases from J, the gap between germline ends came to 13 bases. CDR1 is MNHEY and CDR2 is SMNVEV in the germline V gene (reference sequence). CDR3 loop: CASSLSNGGYYGYTF. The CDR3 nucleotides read TGTGCCAGCAGTTTATCTAACGGCGGGTATTATGGCTACACCTTC.

The chain's CDR3 is CASTGLAGIAGANVLTF. CDR3 sequence (DNA): TGTGCCAGCACCGGACTAGCGGGGATTGCTGGGGCCAACGTCCTGACTTTC. The chain couples TRBV11-1 to TRBJ2-6, with TRBD2 identical over 12 bases. CDR3 size: 17 residues. J was trimmed by 2 bases and V by 7 bases; bases with no gene match: 6. From germline, CDR1 is SGHAT and CDR2 FQDESV (reference sequence).

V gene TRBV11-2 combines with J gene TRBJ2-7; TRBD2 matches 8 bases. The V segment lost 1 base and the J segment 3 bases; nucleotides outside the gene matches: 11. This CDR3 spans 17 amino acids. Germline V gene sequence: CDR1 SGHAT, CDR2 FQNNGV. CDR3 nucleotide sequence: TGTGCCAGCAGCTTAGTCACCCTTGCAGGGACTAGCTACGAGCAGTACTTC. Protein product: CASSLVTLAGTSYEQYF.

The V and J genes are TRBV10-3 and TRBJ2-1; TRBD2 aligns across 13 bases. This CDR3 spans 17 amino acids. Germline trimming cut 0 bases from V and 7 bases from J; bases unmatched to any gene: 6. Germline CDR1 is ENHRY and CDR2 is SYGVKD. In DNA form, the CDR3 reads TGTGCCATCAGTGAGTCGACTAGCGGGAGGATGCGGAATGAGCAGTTCTTC. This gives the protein CAISESTSGRMRNEQFF.

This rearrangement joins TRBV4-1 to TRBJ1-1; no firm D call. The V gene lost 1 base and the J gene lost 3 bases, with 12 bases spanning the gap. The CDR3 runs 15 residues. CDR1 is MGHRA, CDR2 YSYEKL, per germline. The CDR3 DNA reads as TGCGCCAGCAGCCAAGCCCTCCCCCGGTACACTGAAGCTTTCTTT. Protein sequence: CASSQALPRYTEAFF.

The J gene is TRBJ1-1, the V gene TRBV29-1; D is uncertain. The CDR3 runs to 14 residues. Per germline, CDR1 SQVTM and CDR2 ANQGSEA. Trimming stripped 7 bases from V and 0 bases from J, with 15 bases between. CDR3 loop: CSADEGYMNTEAFF. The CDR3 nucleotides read TGCAGCGCCGACGAGGGATACATGAACACTGAAGCTTTCTTT. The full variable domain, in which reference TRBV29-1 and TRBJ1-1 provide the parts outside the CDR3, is SAVISQKPSRDICQRGTSLTIQCQVDSQVTMMFWYRQQPGQSLTLIATANQGSEATYESGFVIDKFPISRPNLTFSTLTVSNMSPEDSSIYLCSADEGYMNTEAFFGQGTRLTVV.

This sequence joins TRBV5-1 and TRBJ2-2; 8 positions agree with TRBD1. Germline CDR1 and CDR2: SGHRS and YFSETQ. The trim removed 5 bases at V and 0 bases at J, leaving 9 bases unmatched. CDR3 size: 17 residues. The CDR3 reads CASRPNDRGSNTGELFF. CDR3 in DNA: TGCGCCAGCAGACCCAACGACAGGGGTTCGAACACCGGGGAGCTGTTTTTT.

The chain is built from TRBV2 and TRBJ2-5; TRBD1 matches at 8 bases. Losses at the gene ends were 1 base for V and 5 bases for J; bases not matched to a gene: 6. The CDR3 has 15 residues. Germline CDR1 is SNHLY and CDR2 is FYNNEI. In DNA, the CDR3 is TGTGCCAGCAGTGAAGATTGGACAGGGACGGAGACCCAGTACTTC. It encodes CASSEDWTGTETQYF.

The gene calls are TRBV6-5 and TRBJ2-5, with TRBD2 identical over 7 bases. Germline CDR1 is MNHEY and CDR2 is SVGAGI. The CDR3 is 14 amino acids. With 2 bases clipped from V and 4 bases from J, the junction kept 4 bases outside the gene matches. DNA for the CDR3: TGTGCCAGCAGTTACGGAGCGGGGATAGAGACCCAGTACTTC. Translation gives CASSYGAGIETQYF.

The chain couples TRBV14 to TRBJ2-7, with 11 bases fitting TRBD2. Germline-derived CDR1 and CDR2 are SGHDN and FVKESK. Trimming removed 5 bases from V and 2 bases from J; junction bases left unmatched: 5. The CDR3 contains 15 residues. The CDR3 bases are TGTGCCAGCAGCTTCCTTAGCGGGAGGGCCTACGAGCAGTACTTC. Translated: CASSFLSGRAYEQYF.

As DNA, the CDR3 is TGTGCCAGCACCCTAAAGTCTGATCTCTACGAGCAGTACTTC. Translation gives CASTLKSDLYEQYF. V and J are TRBV5-6 and TRBJ2-7, with D unclear. The V end was cut by 6 bases, the J end by 3 bases, with 16 bases between. CDR1 and CDR2 (germline): SGHDT, YYEEEE. The CDR3 spans 14 residues.

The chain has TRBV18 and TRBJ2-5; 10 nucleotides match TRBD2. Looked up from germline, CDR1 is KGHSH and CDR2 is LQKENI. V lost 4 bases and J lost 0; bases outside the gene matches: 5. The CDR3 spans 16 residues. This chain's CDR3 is CASSRGLAEYQETQYF. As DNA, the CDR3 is TGTGCCAGCTCACGCGGACTAGCGGAGTACCAAGAGACCCAGTACTTC.

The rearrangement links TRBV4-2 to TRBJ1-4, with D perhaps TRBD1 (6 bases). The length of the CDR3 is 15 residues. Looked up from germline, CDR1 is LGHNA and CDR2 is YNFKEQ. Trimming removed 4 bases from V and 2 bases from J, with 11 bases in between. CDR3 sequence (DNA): TGTGCCAGCAGCCCGGTCACAGGGACTAATGAAAAACTGTTTTTT. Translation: CASSPVTGTNEKLFF.

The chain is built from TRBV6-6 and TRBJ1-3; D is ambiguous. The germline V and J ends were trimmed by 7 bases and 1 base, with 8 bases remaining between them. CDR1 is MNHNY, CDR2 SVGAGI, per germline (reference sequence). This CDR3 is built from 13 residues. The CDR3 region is CASTAWSGNTIYF. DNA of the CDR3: TGTGCCAGCACCGCGTGGTCTGGAAACACCATATATTTT.

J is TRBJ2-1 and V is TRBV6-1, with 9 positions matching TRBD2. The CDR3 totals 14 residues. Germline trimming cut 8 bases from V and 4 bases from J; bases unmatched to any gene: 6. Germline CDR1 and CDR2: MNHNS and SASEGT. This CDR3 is CASGVAGDYNEQFF. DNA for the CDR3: TGTGCCAGCGGAGTAGCGGGGGATTACAATGAGCAGTTCTTC.

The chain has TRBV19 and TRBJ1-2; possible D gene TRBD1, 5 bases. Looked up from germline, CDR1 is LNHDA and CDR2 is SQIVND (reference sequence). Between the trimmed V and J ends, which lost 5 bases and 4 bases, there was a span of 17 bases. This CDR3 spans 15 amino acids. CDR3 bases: TGTGCCAGTAGTGTCCTGAGAGCGGGGCGCTATGGCTACACCTTC. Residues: CASSVLRAGRYGYTF.

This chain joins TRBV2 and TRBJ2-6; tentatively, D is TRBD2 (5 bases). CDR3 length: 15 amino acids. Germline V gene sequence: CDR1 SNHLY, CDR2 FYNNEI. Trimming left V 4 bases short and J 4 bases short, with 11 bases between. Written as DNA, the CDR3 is TGTGCCAGCAGTGTACCGAGGGCCGGGGCCAACGTCCTGACTTTC. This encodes CASSVPRAGANVLTF.

CDR3 DNA sequence: TGCGCCAGCAGCTTGGGTCGGGAGGGCGGTGAGCAGTTCTTC. It is translated as CASSLGREGGEQFF. The chain links TRBV5-1 to TRBJ2-1, with TRBD2 identical over 8 bases. Germline V gives CDR1 SGHRS, CDR2 YFSETQ. V was pared by 0 bases and J by 9 bases, with 5 bases of the junction left unmatched. The CDR3 is 14 residues long.

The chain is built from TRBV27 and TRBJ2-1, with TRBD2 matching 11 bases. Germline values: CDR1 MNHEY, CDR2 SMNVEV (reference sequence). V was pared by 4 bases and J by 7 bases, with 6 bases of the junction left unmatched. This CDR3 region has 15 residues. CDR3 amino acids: CASSWGLAADNEQFF. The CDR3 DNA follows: TGTGCCAGCAGTTGGGGACTAGCGGCCGATAATGAGCAGTTCTTC.

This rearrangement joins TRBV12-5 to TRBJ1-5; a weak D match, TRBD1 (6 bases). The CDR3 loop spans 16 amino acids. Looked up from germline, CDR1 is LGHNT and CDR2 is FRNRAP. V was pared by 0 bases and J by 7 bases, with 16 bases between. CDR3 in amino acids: CASGLVLDRRSQPQHF. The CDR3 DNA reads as TGTGCTAGTGGTTTGGTACTCGACAGGCGCTCCCAGCCCCAGCATTTT.

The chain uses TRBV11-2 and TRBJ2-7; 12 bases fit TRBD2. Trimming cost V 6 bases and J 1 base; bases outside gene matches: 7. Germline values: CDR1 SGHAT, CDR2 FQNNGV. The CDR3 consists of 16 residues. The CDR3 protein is CASRGLAGTPSYEQYF. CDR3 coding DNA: TGTGCCAGCAGAGGACTAGCGGGGACGCCTTCCTACGAGCAGTACTTC.